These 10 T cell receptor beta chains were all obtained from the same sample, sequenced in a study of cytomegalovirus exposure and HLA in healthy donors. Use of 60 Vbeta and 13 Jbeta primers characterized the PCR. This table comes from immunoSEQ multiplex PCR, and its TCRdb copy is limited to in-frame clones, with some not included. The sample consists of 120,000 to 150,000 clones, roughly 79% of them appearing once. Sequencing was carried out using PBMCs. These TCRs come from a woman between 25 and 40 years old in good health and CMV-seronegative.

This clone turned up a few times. This CDR3 is CASGLTGEQQPQHF. CDR3 bases: TGTGCCAGCGGATTGACAGGGGAGCAACAGCCCCAGCATTTT. The chain carries TRBV27 and TRBJ1-5, with TRBD1 identical over 8 bases. V shed 8 bases, J shed 7 bases, and the junction held 10 bases outside the gene matches. The CDR3 extends over 14 amino acids. Germline V gives CDR1 MNHEY, CDR2 SMNVEV (reference sequence).

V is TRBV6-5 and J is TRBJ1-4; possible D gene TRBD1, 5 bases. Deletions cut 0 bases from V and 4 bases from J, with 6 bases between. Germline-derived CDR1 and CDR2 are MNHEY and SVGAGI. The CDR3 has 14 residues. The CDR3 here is CASSYSRVNEKLFF. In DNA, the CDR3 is TGTGCCAGCAGTTACTCCAGGGTTAATGAAAAACTGTTTTTT.

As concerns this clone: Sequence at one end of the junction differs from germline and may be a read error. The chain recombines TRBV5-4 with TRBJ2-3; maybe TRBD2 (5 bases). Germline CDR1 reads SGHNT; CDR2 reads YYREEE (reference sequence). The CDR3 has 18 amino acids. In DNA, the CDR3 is TGTGCCAGCAGGTTGGGTGGCGGACTCTTTACTTCCACAGATACGCAGTATTTT. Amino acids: CASRLGGGLFTSTDTQYF.

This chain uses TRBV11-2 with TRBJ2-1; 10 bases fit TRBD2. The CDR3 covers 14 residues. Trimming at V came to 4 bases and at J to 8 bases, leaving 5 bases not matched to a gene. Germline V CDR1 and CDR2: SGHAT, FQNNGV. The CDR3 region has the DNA TGTGCCAGCAGCTCGCTAGCGGGGGCTGATGAGCAGTTCTTC. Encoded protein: CASSSLAGADEQFF.

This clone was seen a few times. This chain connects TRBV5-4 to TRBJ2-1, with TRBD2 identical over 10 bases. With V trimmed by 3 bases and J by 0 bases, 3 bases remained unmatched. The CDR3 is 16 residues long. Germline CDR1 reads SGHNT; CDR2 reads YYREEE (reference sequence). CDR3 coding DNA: TGTGCCAGCAGCTCCATAGCGGGGGGCTCCTACAATGAGCAGTTCTTC. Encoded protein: CASSSIAGGSYNEQFF.

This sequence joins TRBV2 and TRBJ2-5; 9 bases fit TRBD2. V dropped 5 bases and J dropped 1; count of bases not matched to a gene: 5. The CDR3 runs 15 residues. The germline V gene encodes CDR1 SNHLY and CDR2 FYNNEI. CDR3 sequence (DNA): TGTGCCAGCAGTCTTCTAGCGGGGATCCAAGAGACCCAGTACTTC. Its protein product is CASSLLAGIQETQYF.

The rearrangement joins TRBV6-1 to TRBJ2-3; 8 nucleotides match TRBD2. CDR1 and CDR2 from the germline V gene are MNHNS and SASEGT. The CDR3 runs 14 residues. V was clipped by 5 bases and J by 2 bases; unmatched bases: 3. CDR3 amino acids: CASSTGGFTDTQYF. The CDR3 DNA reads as TGTGCCAGCAGTACGGGGGGGTTCACAGATACGCAGTATTTT.

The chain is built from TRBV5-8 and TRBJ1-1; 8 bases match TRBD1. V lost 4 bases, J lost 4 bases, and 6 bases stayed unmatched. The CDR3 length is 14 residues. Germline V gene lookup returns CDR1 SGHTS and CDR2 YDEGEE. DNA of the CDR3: TGTGCCAGCAGCCTTGACAGGGGCGGCACTGAAGCTTTCTTT. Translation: CASSLDRGGTEAFF. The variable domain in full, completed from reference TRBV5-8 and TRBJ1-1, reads EAGVTQSPTHLIKTRGQQATLRCSPISGHTSVYWYQQALGLGLQFLLWYDEGEERNRGNFPPRFSGRQFPNYSSELNVNALELEDSALYLCASSLDRGGTEAFFGQGTRLTVV.

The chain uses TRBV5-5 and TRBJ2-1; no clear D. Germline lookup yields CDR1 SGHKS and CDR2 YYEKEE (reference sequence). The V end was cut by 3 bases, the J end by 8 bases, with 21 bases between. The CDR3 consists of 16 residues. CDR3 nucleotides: TGTGCCAGCAGCTCGGGTTATTCGCCAGCAGTCGATGAGCAGTTCTTC. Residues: CASSSGYSPAVDEQFF.

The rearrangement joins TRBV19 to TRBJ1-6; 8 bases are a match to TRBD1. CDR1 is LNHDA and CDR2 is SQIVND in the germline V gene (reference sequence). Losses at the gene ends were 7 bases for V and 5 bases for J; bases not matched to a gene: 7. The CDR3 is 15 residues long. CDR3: CASKDRERDNSPLHF. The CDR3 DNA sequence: TGTGCCAGTAAGGACAGGGAAAGGGATAATTCACCCCTCCACTTT.